Listed below are T cell receptor beta chains from one sample, sequenced in a study of shared clonotypes between healthy human individuals. TCRdb's table, derived via immunoSEQ multiplex PCR, lists solely in-frame clones and lacks some. The sample gives 2 million to 2.5 million clones, almost 96% of which show up once; about 0.13% is in the top ten. Sequencing used naive CD4+ T cells sorted from blood. These receptors were taken from a man aged 18 to 35 in good health. Both conserved end residues are part of each CDR3. Fields, in order: J gene, clone size, D gene, V gene, CDR3 DNA, CDR3 protein. The D gene is left open where the match is weak. Where a row states a size, it is once, few, many or the class of an expanded clone; other rows omit it.

J gene: TRBJ2-2; clone size: NA; D gene: NA; V gene: TRBV11-2; CDR3 DNA: TGTGCCAGCAGCGGACAGTGGACCGGGGAGCTGTTTTTT; CDR3 protein: CASSGQWTGELFF
J gene: TRBJ2-1; clone size: once; D gene: TRBD2; V gene: TRBV7-9; CDR3 DNA: TGTGCCAGCAGCTTAGCGGGGGGGAATGAGCAGTTCTTC; CDR3 protein: CASSLAGGNEQFF
J gene: TRBJ1-1; clone size: once; D gene: NA; V gene: TRBV28; CDR3 DNA: TGTGCCAGCAGTGTTAGGGTCGAGGACACTGAAGCTTTCTTT; CDR3 protein: CASSVRVEDTEAFF
J gene: TRBJ2-7; clone size: NA; D gene: NA; V gene: TRBV28; CDR3 DNA: TGTGCCAGCAGTTCTCAGATTTCCTACGAGCAGTACTTC; CDR3 protein: CASSSQISYEQYF
J gene: TRBJ2-7; clone size: NA; D gene: TRBD2; V gene: TRBV6-5; CDR3 DNA: TGTGCCAGCAGACCACTCGGGACTAGCGGCTACGAGCAGTACTTC; CDR3 protein: CASRPLGTSGYEQYF
J gene: TRBJ1-4; clone size: NA; D gene: TRBD1; V gene: TRBV27; CDR3 DNA: TGTGCCAGCAGCATACAGGGGGTGGGGGAAAAACTGTTTTTT; CDR3 protein: CASSIQGVGEKLFF
J gene: TRBJ2-2; clone size: NA; D gene: TRBD2; V gene: TRBV7-3; CDR3 DNA: TGTGCCTCCGGGACTAGCGGGGGCCCCGGGGAGCTGTTTTTT; CDR3 protein: CASGTSGGPGELFF
J gene: TRBJ2-7; clone size: NA; D gene: NA; V gene: TRBV6-6; CDR3 DNA: TGTGCCAGCAGCTCGTCGACAGGTTTCTACGAGCAGTACTTC; CDR3 protein: CASSSSTGFYEQYF
J gene: TRBJ2-7; clone size: NA; D gene: NA; V gene: TRBV9; CDR3 DNA: TGTGCCAGCAGCGTAGGGCCAGGAGGATCCTACGAGCAGTACTTC; CDR3 protein: CASSVGPGGSYEQYF
J gene: TRBJ2-5; clone size: NA; D gene: NA; V gene: TRBV7-2; CDR3 DNA: TGTGCCAGCACCTCCTTCGGGACCCAGTACTTC; CDR3 protein: CASTSFGTQYF
J gene: TRBJ1-6; clone size: NA; D gene: TRBD1; V gene: TRBV5-1; CDR3 DNA: TGCGCCAGCAGCAGGTGGGACAGGGAGGCACCCCTCCACTTT; CDR3 protein: CASSRWDREAPLHF
J gene: TRBJ1-4; clone size: NA; D gene: NA; V gene: TRBV4-1; CDR3 DNA: TGCGCCAGCAGCCAACCAAACGAAAAACTGTTTTTT; CDR3 protein: CASSQPNEKLFF
J gene: TRBJ2-7; clone size: NA; D gene: NA; V gene: TRBV10-3; CDR3 DNA: TGTGCCATCGGAGGCAGGGGTTCCTACGAGCAGTACTTC; CDR3 protein: CAIGGRGSYEQYF
J gene: TRBJ2-3; clone size: NA; D gene: NA; V gene: TRBV28; CDR3 DNA: TGTGCCAGCAGTCGATCTAGCGACTTGACAGATACGCAGTATTTT; CDR3 protein: CASSRSSDLTDTQYF
J gene: TRBJ2-2; clone size: NA; D gene: NA; V gene: TRBV18; CDR3 DNA: TGTGCCAGCTCATCAGGCAGGGTACACACCGGGGAGCTGTTTTTT; CDR3 protein: CASSSGRVHTGELFF
J gene: TRBJ2-2; clone size: NA; D gene: TRBD2; V gene: TRBV5-8; CDR3 DNA: TGTGCCAGCAGCGAGAGCGGGGGCCCGAACACCGGGGAGCTGTTTTTT; CDR3 protein: CASSESGGPNTGELFF
J gene: TRBJ2-7; clone size: few; D gene: NA; V gene: TRBV10-3; CDR3 DNA: TGTGCCATCAGTGAGAAAGGGTACGAGCAGTACTTC; CDR3 protein: CAISEKGYEQYF
J gene: TRBJ2-5; clone size: NA; D gene: TRBD2; V gene: TRBV7-2; CDR3 DNA: TGTGCCAGCAGCTTCGGACTAGCGGGAGGGACCCAGTACTTC; CDR3 protein: CASSFGLAGGTQYF
J gene: TRBJ2-2; clone size: NA; D gene: TRBD1; V gene: TRBV30; CDR3 DNA: TGTGCCTGGAGTGCACTCCGGGACAGAGGCGAGGGGGAGCTGTTTTTT; CDR3 protein: CAWSALRDRGEGELFF
J gene: TRBJ2-7; clone size: NA; D gene: TRBD1; V gene: TRBV2; CDR3 DNA: TGTGCCAGCAGCCAGACAGGGTTTTACGAGCAGTACTTC; CDR3 protein: CASSQTGFYEQYF
J gene: TRBJ1-5; clone size: NA; D gene: NA; V gene: TRBV6-1; CDR3 DNA: TGTGCCAGCAGTCCCCCCTTGGGGCCCCAGCATTTT; CDR3 protein: CASSPPLGPQHF
J gene: TRBJ2-6; clone size: NA; D gene: NA; V gene: TRBV25-1; CDR3 DNA: TGTGCCAGCAGTAATCACACTGGACAAAGTCGGGCCAACGTCCTGACTTTC; CDR3 protein: CASSNHTGQSRANVLTF
J gene: TRBJ2-7; clone size: NA; D gene: TRBD1; V gene: TRBV10-3; CDR3 DNA: TGTGCCATCAGTGAGTCGTGGACAGGGGGCAACGAGCAGTACTTC; CDR3 protein: CAISESWTGGNEQYF
J gene: TRBJ1-5; clone size: NA; D gene: NA; V gene: TRBV11-2; CDR3 DNA: TGTGCCAGCAGCTTAGACTTAAGACAGCCCCAGCATTTT; CDR3 protein: CASSLDLRQPQHF
J gene: TRBJ2-1; clone size: NA; D gene: TRBD2; V gene: TRBV11-3; CDR3 DNA: TGTGCCAGCAGCTTAGTTGGGTCTAGCGGGGTAAATGAGCAGTTCTTC; CDR3 protein: CASSLVGSSGVNEQFF
J gene: TRBJ2-5; clone size: NA; D gene: TRBD2; V gene: TRBV30; CDR3 DNA: TGTGCCTGGAGAGGCGGGAGGGCCCTCGGGGAGACCCAGTACTTC; CDR3 protein: CAWRGGRALGETQYF
J gene: TRBJ2-4; clone size: NA; D gene: TRBD2; V gene: TRBV29-1; CDR3 DNA: TGCAGCGCCCCGGGGGGTCGAGAAAACATTCAGTACTTC; CDR3 protein: CSAPGGRENIQYF
J gene: TRBJ2-7; clone size: NA; D gene: TRBD2; V gene: TRBV25-1; CDR3 DNA: TGTGCCAGCAGTCGAGGGGGACTAGCAGGCGACGAGCAGTACTTC; CDR3 protein: CASSRGGLAGDEQYF
J gene: TRBJ2-1; clone size: NA; D gene: NA; V gene: TRBV7-9; CDR3 DNA: TGTGCCAGCAGCCACGAGTTGAGGGTCACCTACAATGAGCAGTTCTTC; CDR3 protein: CASSHELRVTYNEQFF
J gene: TRBJ1-1; clone size: NA; D gene: NA; V gene: TRBV30; CDR3 DNA: TGTGCCTGGAGTACCCGCTCGAACACTGAAGCTTTCTTT; CDR3 protein: CAWSTRSNTEAFF
J gene: TRBJ2-5; clone size: NA; D gene: TRBD2; V gene: TRBV30; CDR3 DNA: TGTGCCTGGAAGATGGGGCGGGGGTACCAAGAGACCCAGTACTTC; CDR3 protein: CAWKMGRGYQETQYF
J gene: TRBJ2-1; clone size: NA; D gene: TRBD1; V gene: TRBV6-1; CDR3 DNA: TGTGCCAGCAGTGGTATACAGGGGCGCAATGAGCAGTTCTTC; CDR3 protein: CASSGIQGRNEQFF
J gene: TRBJ1-6; clone size: NA; D gene: NA; V gene: TRBV5-4; CDR3 DNA: TGTGCCAGCAGTACAAACAGGGATTCACCCCTCCACTTT; CDR3 protein: CASSTNRDSPLHF
J gene: TRBJ1-1; clone size: NA; D gene: NA; V gene: TRBV7-9; CDR3 DNA: TGTGCCAGCAGCCCGTCGGGCGGGTCTGAAGCTTTCTTT; CDR3 protein: CASSPSGGSEAFF
J gene: TRBJ2-5; clone size: NA; D gene: TRBD2; V gene: TRBV27; CDR3 DNA: TGTGCCAGCAGTCCTCTAGCGGGGGGGCCTGGTGAGACCCAGTACTTC; CDR3 protein: CASSPLAGGPGETQYF
J gene: TRBJ2-7; clone size: NA; D gene: TRBD2; V gene: TRBV7-9; CDR3 DNA: TGTGCCAGCAGCGTACCGGGACTAGCGGGCCCCGAGCAGTACTTC; CDR3 protein: CASSVPGLAGPEQYF
J gene: TRBJ2-1; clone size: NA; D gene: NA; V gene: TRBV5-6; CDR3 DNA: TGTGCCAGCAGCGTTCTAGGACAGACCTACAATGAGCAGTTCTTC; CDR3 protein: CASSVLGQTYNEQFF
J gene: TRBJ2-3; clone size: NA; D gene: TRBD2; V gene: TRBV10-2; CDR3 DNA: TGCGCCAGCAGTGAGTCTCAGGGAGGGATAGATACGCAGTATTTT; CDR3 protein: CASSESQGGIDTQYF